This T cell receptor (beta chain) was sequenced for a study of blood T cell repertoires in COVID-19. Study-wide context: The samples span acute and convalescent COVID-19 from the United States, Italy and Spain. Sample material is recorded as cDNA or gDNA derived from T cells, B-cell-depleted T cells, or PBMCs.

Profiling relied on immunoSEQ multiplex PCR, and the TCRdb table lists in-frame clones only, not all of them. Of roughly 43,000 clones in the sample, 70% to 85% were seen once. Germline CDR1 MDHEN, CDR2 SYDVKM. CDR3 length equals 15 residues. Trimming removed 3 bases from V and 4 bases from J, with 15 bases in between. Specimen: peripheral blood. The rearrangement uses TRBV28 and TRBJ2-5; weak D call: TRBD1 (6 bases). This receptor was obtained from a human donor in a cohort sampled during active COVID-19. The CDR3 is CASSLPWGRGETQYF. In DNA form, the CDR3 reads TGTGCCAGCAGTTTGCCGTGGGGGCGAGGAGAGACCCAGTACTTC.